Shown below are 10 T cell receptor beta chains from a single sample sequenced in a study of graft-versus-host responses after intestinal transplantation. These TCRs are of unknown antigen specificity. This table comes from immunoSEQ multiplex PCR, and its TCRdb copy is limited to in-frame clones, with some not included. The sample carries around 96,000 clones, about 94% recorded once. The sequencing used unstimulated CD4+ T cells sorted from spleen or lymph node cells, collected before intestinal transplant. The receptors were sampled from a human donor who received an intestinal transplant.

The chain has TRBV6-5 and TRBJ1-1; D gene uncertain. Germline V lookup: CDR1 MNHEY, CDR2 SVGAGI. The length of the CDR3 is 15 residues. Trimming cost V 2 bases and J 5 bases, with 15 bases left between them. CDR3 amino acids: CASSYESPGKTEAFF. The CDR3 DNA reads as TGTGCCAGCAGTTACGAATCTCCCGGGAAGACTGAAGCTTTCTTT.

The chain recombines TRBV7-9 with TRBJ2-1, with 9 positions matching TRBD2. V was clipped by 5 bases and J by 9 bases; unmatched bases: 14. The germline CDR1 and CDR2 sequences are SEHNR and FQNEAQ (reference sequence). This CDR3 is 16 amino acids long. The DNA of the CDR3 is TGTGCCAGCAGCCCAAGGGGCGCGGGAGGGTGGAGTGAGCAGTTCTTC. This sequence encodes CASSPRGAGGWSEQFF.

This clone has a handful of counts. The chain joins TRBV9 to TRBJ1-6; D is ambiguous. V lost 3 bases and J 7 bases, leaving 8 bases between the germline ends. The CDR3 spans 13 residues. Germline V gene sequence: CDR1 SGDLS, CDR2 YYNGEE. CDR3 amino acids: CASSALQNSPLHF. CDR3 coding DNA: TGTGCCAGCAGCGCCTTACAGAATTCACCCCTCCACTTT. The variable domain in full, completed from reference TRBV9 and TRBJ1-6, reads DSGVTQTPKHLITATGQRVTLRCSPRSGDLSVYWYQQSLDQGLQFLIQYYNGEERAKGNILERFSAQQFPDLHSELNLSSLELGDSALYFCASSALQNSPLHFGNGTRLTVT.

This clone was detected only once. The CDR3 loop is CASSLGLVIQETQYF. The CDR3 coding sequence is TGTGCCAGCAGCTTAGGATTAGTCATTCAAGAGACCCAGTACTTC. The chain combines TRBV7-9 with TRBJ2-5, with D unresolved. Germline assignment: CDR1 SEHNR and CDR2 FQNEAQ (reference sequence). The CDR3 totals 15 residues. Trimming left V 1 base short and J 2 bases short, with 11 bases between. Full variable domain (rest looked up from reference TRBV7-9 and TRBJ2-5): DTGVSQNPRHKITKRGQNVTFRCDPISEHNRLYWYRQTLGQGPEFLTYFQNEAQLEKSRLLSDRFSAERPKGSFSTLEIQRTEQGDSAMYLCASSLGLVIQETQYFGPGTRLLVL.

The chain has TRBV6-1 and TRBJ1-5, with TRBD1 matching 12 bases. CDR1 and CDR2 from the germline V gene are MNHNS and SASEGT. There are 15 residues in the CDR3. V trimming: 6 bases; J trimming: 6 bases; junction bases outside the gene matches: 6. CDR3 in amino acids: CASSQGQGARQPQHF. The CDR3 bases are TGTGCCAGCAGCCAGGGACAGGGGGCACGTCAGCCCCAGCATTTT.

The chain links TRBV20-1 to TRBJ2-3, with D tentatively TRBD2 (6 bases). Trimming left V 7 bases short and J 4 bases short, with 9 bases between. CDR3 length: 11 residues. CDR1 and CDR2 from the germline V gene are DFQATT and SNEGSKA (reference sequence). CDR3 in DNA: TGCAGTGGTGGGAGGCCAGATACGCAGTATTTT. Translation gives CSGGRPDTQYF.

The chain is built from TRBV4-1 and TRBJ1-2; TRBD1 might be the D (6 bases). CDR3 length: 18 amino acids. The V gene's germline CDR1 is MGHRA and CDR2 YSYEKL. V gave up 0 bases and J gave up 2 bases, with 19 bases separating them. CDR3: CASSQDRAGALQNYGYTF. The CDR3, as DNA: TGCGCCAGCAGCCAAGATCGGGCAGGGGCCCTACAAAACTATGGCTACACCTTC.

The chain joins TRBV11-1 to TRBJ2-7; possibly TRBD1 for D (6 bases). The V gene lost 2 bases and the J gene lost 4 bases, with 18 bases spanning the gap. Germline V gene sequence: CDR1 SGHAT, CDR2 FQDESV (reference sequence). There are 16 residues in the CDR3. In DNA form, the CDR3 reads TGTGCCAGCAGCTTAACTCAGCCGGGACACCAATACGAGCAGTACTTC. Amino acid sequence: CASSLTQPGHQYEQYF.

The chain carries TRBV11-3 and TRBJ1-6; D might be TRBD1 (5 bases). CDR3 size: 15 residues. Germline CDR1 is SGHNT and CDR2 is YENEEA. The ends were cut back, 0 bases at V and 6 bases at J, with 9 bases in the middle. The CDR3 sequence is CASSLEQAFNSPLHF. The CDR3 DNA is TGTGCCAGCAGCTTAGAACAGGCCTTTAATTCACCCCTCCACTTT. Full variable domain (remainder filled in from reference TRBV11-3 and TRBJ1-6): EAGVVQSPRYKIIEKKQPVAFWCNPISGHNTLYWYLQNLGQGPELLIRYENEEAVDDSQLPKDRFSAERLKGVDSTLKIQPAELGDSAVYLCASSLEQAFNSPLHFGNGTRLTVT.

The gene calls are TRBV29-1 and TRBJ2-5; D not resolved. V lost 3 bases to trimming and J lost 1 base, with 9 bases between them. Germline lookup yields CDR1 SQVTM and CDR2 ANQGSEA. This CDR3 is built from 13 residues. The CDR3 reads CSVERGLQETQYF. DNA of the CDR3: TGCAGCGTTGAGCGTGGGCTCCAAGAGACCCAGTACTTC.